This T cell receptor (beta chain) was identified during a study of blood T cell repertoires in COVID-19. Study background: Samples came from the United States, Italy and Spain, spanning acute and convalescent COVID-19. PBMCs, B-cell-depleted T cells, or T cells provided the cDNA or gDNA that made up the material.

CDR3 length equals 17 residues. With 5 bases clipped from V and 5 bases from J, the junction kept 9 bases outside the gene matches. CDR1 is SGHNT and CDR2 is YENEEA in the germline V gene. Per the original data handling: Estimated nucleated cell counts came from reference gene primer amplification. Assay: immunoSEQ multiplex PCR; the TCRdb copy retains only in-frame clones and omits some. Clone size and V and J calls were adopted from that table, with D and trimming inferred from the DNA. This table holds approximately 480,000 clones, about 91% found once. V is TRBV11-3 and J is TRBJ2-5, with 15 bases fitting TRBD2. The TCR was taken from a young man with COVID-19, enrolled during active disease. Source material: peripheral blood. CDR3 sequence: CASSPGLAGGPRETQYF. CDR3 nucleotides: TGTGCCAGCAGCCCCGGACTAGCGGGAGGGCCGAGGGAGACCCAGTACTTC.